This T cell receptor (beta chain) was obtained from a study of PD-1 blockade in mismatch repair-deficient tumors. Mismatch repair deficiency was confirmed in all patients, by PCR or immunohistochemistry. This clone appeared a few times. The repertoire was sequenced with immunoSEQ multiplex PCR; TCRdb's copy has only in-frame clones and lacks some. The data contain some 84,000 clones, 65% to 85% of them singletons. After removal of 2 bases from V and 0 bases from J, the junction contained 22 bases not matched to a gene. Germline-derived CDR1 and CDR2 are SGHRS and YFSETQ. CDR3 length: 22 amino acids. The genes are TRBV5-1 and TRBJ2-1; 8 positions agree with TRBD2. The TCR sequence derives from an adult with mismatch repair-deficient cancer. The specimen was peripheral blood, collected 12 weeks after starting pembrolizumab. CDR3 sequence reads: CASSLPNSFTGTRSNSYNEQFF. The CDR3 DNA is TGCGCCAGCAGCTTACCAAACTCCTTTACCGGGACTAGGTCGAACTCCTACAATGAGCAGTTCTTC.